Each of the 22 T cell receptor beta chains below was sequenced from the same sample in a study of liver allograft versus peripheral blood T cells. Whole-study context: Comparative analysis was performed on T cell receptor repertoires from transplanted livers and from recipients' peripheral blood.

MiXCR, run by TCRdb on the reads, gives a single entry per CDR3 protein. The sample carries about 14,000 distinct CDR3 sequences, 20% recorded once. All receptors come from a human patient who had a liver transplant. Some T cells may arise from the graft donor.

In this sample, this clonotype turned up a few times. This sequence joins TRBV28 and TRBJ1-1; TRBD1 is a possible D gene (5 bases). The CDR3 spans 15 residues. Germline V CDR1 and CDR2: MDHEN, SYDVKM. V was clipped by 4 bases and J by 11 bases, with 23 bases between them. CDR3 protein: CASSSAGTGLEEAFF. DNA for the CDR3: TGTGCCAGCAGTTCAGCCGGGACGGGTCTGGAAGAGGCTTTCTTT.

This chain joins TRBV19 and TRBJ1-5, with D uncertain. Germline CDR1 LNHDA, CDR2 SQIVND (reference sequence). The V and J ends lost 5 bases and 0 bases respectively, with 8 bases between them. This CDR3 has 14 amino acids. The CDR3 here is CASSEQFSNQPQHF. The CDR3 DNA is TGTGCCAGTAGTGAACAGTTTAGCAATCAGCCCCAGCATTTT.

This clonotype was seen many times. The CDR3 nucleotides are TGTGCCAGCAGTTTGGGACAGGGCGGGCGTAGCAATCAGCCCCAGCATTTT. Protein: CASSLGQGGRSNQPQHF. The genes are TRBV28 and TRBJ1-5; 9 bases match TRBD1. After removal of 3 bases from V and 0 bases from J, the junction contained 6 bases not matched to a gene. Germline V CDR1 and CDR2: MDHEN, SYDVKM. The length of the CDR3 is 17 residues.

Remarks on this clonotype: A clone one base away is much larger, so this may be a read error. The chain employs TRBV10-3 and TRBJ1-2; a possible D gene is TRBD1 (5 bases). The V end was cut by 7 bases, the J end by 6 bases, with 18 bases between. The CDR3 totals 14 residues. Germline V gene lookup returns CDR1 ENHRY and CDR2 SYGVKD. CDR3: CAITPGRQGDGYTF. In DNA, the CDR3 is TGTGCCATCACCCCCGGCAGGCAGGGTGATGGCTACACCTTC.

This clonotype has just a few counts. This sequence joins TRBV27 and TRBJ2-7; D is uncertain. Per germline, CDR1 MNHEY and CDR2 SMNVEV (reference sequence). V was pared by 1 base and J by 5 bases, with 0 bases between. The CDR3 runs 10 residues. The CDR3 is CASSLYEQYF. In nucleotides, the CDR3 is TGTGCCAGCAGTTTATACGAGCAGTACTTC.

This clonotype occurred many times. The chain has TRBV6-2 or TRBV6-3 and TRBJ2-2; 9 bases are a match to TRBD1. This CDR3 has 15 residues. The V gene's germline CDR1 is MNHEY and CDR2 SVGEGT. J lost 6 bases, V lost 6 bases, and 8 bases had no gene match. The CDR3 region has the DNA TGTGCCAGCAGGGTACAGGGGGCAGATGCCGGGGAGCTGTTTTTT. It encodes CASRVQGADAGELFF.

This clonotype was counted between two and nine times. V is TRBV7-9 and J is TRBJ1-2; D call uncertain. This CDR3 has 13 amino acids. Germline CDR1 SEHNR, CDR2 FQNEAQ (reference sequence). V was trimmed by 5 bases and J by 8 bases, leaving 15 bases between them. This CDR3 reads CASSRRGNEGYTF. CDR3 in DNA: TGTGCCAGCAGCCGGCGAGGGAATGAAGGCTACACCTTC.

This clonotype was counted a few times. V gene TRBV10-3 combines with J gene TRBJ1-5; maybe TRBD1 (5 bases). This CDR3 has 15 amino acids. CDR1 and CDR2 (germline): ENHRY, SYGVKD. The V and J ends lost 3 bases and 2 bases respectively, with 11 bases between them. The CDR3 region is CAISDSRGGNQPQHF. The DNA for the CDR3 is TGTGCCATCAGTGATTCCCGAGGGGGCAATCAGCCCCAGCATTTT.

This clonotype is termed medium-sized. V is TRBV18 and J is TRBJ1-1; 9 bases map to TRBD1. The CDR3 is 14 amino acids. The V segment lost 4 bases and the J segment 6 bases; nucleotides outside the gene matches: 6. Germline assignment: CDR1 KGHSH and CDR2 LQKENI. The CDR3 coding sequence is TGTGCCAGCTCACGGGACAGGGTAACAGCTGAAGCTTTCTTT. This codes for CASSRDRVTAEAFF.

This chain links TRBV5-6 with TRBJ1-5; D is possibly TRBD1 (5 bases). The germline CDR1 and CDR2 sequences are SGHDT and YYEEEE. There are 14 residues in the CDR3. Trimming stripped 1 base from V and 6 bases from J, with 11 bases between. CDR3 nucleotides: TGTGCCAGCAGCTTGAGGGGTACCGGTCAGCCCCAGCATTTT. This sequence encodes CASSLRGTGQPQHF.

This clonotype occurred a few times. CDR3 DNA sequence: TGTGCCAGCAGCTTAGGTTCGGCCCCTGTCGGAAACACCATATATTTT. It is translated as CASSLGSAPVGNTIYF. The chain carries TRBV7-2 and TRBJ1-3, with unresolved D. From germline, CDR1 is SGHTA and CDR2 FQGNSA. V lost 1 base, J lost 4 bases, and 14 bases lay in between. CDR3 length equals 16 residues.

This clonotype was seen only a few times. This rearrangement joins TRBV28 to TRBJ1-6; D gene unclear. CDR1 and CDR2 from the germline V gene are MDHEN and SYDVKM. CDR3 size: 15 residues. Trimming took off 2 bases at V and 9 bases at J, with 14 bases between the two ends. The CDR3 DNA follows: TGTGCCAGCAGTTTAGGCGGAGGGATTGCTTCACCCCTCCACTTT. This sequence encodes CASSLGGGIASPLHF.

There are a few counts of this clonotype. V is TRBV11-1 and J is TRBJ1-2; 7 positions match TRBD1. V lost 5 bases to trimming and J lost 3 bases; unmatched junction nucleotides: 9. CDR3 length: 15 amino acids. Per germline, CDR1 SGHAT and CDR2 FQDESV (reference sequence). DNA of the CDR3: TGTGCCAGCAGCACCGGGACAGCAACTTACTATGGCTACACCTTC. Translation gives CASSTGTATYYGYTF.

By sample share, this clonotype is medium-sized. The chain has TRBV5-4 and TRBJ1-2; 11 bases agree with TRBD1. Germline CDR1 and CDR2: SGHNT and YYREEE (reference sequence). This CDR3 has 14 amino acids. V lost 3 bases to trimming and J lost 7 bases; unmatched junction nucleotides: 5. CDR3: CASSWDRGERGYTF. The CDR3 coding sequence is TGTGCCAGCAGCTGGGACAGGGGGGAACGTGGCTACACCTTC.

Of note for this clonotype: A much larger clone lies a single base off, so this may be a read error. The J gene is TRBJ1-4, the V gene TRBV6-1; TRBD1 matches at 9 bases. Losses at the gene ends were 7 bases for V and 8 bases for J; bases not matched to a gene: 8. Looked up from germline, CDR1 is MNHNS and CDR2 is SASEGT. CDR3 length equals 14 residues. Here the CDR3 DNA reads TGTGCCAGCACCGGGACAGGGTGGGTCGAAAAACTGTTTTTT. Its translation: CASTGTGWVEKLFF.

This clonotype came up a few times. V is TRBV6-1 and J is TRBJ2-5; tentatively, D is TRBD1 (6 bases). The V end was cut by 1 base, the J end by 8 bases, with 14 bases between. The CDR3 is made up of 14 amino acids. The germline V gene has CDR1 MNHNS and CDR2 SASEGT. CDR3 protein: CASSEGAGAGTQYF. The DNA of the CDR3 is TGTGCCAGCAGTGAAGGGGCAGGGGCAGGAACCCAGTACTTC.

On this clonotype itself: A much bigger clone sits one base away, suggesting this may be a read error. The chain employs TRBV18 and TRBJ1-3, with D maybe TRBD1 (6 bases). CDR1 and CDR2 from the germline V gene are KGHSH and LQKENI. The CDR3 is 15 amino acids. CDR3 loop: CASSPAQGRRNTIDF. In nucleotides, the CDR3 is TGTGCCAGCTCACCGGCCCAGGGGAGGCGAAACACCATAGATTTT.

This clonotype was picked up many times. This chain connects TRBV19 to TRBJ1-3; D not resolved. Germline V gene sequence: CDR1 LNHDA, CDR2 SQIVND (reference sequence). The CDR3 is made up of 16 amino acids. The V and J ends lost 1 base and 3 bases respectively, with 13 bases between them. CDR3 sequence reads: CASSIVASSVGNTIYF. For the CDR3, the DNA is TGTGCCAGTAGTATAGTAGCCAGTTCCGTTGGAAACACCATATATTTT.

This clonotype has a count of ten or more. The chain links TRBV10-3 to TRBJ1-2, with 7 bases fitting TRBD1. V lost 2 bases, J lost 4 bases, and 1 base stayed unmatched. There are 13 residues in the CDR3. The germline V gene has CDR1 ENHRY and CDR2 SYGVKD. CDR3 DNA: TGTGCCATCAGTGAGAGGGACAGCTATGGCTACACCTTC. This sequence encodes CAISERDSYGYTF.

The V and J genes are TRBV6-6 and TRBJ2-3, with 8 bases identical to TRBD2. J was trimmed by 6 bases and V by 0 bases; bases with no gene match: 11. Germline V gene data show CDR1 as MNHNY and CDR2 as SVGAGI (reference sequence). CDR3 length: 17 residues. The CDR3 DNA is TGTGCCAGCAGTTACTCGATGCCTGGCGGGGGGCCCGATACGCAGTATTTT. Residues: CASSYSMPGGGPDTQYF.

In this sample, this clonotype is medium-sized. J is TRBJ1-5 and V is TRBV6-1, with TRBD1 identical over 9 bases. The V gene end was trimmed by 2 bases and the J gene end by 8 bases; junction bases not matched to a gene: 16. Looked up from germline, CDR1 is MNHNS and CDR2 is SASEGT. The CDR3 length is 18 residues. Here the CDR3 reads CASSELLGTGPGVEPQHF. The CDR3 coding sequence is TGTGCCAGCAGTGAACTACTAGGGACAGGGCCGGGCGTGGAGCCCCAGCATTTT.

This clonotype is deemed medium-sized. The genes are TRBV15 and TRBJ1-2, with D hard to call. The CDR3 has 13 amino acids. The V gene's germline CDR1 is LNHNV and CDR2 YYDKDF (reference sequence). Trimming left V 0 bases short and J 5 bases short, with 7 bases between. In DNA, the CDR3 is TGTGCCACCAGCAGAGATCGAGGATATGGCTACACCTTC. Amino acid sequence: CATSRDRGYGYTF.